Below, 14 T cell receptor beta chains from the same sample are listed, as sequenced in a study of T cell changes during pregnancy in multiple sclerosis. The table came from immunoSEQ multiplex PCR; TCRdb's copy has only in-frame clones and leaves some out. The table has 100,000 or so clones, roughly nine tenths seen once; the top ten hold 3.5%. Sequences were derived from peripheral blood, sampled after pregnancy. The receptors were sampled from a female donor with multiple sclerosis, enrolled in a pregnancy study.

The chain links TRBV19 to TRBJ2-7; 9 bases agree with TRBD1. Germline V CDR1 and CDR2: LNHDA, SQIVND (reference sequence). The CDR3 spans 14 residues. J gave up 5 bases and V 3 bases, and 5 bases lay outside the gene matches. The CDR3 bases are TGTGCCAGTAGTATGGCACAGGGGGCTCACGAGCAGTACTTC. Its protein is CASSMAQGAHEQYF.

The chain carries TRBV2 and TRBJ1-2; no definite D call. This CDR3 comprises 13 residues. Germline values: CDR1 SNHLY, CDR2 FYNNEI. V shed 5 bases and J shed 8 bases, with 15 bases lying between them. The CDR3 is CASSPPRPGGYTF. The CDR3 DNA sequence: TGTGCCAGCAGTCCCCCGAGGCCCGGAGGCTACACCTTC.

CDR3 loop: CASSVGHRGGNTEAFF. In nucleotides, the CDR3 is TGTGCCAGCAGCGTAGGGCATCGAGGGGGGAACACTGAAGCTTTCTTT. J is TRBJ1-1 and V is TRBV9; D might be TRBD1 (6 bases). V shed 0 bases and J shed 1 base, with 13 bases lying between them. This CDR3 spans 16 amino acids. The V gene's germline CDR1 is SGDLS and CDR2 YYNGEE.

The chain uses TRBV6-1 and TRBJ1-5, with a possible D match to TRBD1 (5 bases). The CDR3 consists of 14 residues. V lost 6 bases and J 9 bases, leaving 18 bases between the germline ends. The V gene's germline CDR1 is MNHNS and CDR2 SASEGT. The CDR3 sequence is CASSPQQVPGPQHF. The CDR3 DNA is TGTGCCAGCAGCCCCCAACAGGTTCCGGGGCCCCAGCATTTT.

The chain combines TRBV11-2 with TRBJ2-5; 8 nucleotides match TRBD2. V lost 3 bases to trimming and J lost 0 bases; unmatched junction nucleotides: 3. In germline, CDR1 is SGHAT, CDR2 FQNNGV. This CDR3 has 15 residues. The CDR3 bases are TGTGCCAGCAGCTTTACTAGCGGATACCAAGAGACCCAGTACTTC. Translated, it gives CASSFTSGYQETQYF.

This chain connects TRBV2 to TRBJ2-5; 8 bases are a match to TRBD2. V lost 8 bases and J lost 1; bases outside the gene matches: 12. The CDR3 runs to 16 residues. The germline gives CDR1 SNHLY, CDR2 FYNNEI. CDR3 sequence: CASREELAGFQETQYF. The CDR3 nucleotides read TGTGCCAGCCGGGAGGAGCTAGCGGGCTTCCAAGAGACCCAGTACTTC.

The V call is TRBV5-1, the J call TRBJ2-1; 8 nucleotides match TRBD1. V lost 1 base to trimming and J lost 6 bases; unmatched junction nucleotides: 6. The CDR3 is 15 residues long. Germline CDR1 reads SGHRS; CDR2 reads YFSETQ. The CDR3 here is CASSLTPGQANEQFF. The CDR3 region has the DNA TGCGCCAGCAGCTTGACCCCGGGACAGGCCAATGAGCAGTTCTTC.

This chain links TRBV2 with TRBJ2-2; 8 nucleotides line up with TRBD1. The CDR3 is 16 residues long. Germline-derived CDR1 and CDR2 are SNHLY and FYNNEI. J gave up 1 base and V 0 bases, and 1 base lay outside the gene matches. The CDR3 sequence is CASSEAGTGNTGELFF. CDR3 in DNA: TGTGCCAGCAGTGAAGCTGGGACAGGGAACACCGGGGAGCTGTTTTTT.

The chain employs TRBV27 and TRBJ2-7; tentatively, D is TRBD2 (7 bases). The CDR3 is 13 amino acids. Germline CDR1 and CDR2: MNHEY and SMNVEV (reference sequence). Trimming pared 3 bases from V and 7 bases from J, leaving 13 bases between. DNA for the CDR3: TGTGCCAGCAGTTTTGGGGGGGCGGAAGAGCAGTACTTC. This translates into CASSFGGAEEQYF.

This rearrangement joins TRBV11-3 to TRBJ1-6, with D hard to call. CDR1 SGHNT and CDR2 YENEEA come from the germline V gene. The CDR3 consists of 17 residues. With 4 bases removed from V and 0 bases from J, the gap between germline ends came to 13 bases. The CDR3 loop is CASSWDEGSSYNSPLHF. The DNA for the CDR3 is TGTGCCAGCAGCTGGGATGAAGGGAGCTCCTATAATTCACCCCTCCACTTT.

The CDR3, as DNA: TGTGCCAGCAGCTTAGCAGCGGGCGAAGGGACCGGGGAGCTGTTTTTT. It codes for CASSLAAGEGTGELFF. The chain combines TRBV11-1 with TRBJ2-2; D is possibly TRBD2 (6 bases). Trimming took off 0 bases at V and 5 bases at J, with 13 bases between the two ends. Germline lookup yields CDR1 SGHAT and CDR2 FQDESV (reference sequence). The CDR3 runs 16 residues.

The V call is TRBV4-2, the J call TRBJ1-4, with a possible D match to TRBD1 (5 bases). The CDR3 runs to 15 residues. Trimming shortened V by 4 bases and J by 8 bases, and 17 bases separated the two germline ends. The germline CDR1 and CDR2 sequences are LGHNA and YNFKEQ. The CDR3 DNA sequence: TGTGCCAGCAGCCGAGGAGGGGCGGTGGGCGAAAAACTGTTTTTT. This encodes CASSRGGAVGEKLFF.

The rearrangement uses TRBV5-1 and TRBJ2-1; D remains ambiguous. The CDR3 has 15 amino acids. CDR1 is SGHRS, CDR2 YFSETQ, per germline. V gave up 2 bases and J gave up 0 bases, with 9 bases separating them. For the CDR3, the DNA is TGCGCCAGCAGCTTCCAACTTAGCTCCTACAATGAGCAGTTCTTC. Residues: CASSFQLSSYNEQFF.

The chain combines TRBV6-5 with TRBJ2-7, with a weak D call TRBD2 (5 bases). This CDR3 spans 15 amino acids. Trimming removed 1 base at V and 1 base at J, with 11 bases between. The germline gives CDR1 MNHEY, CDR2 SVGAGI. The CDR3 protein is CASSYFGGPSYEQYF. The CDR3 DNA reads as TGTGCCAGCAGTTACTTTGGAGGCCCTTCCTACGAGCAGTACTTC.